This T cell receptor (beta chain) was identified during a study of blood T cell repertoires in COVID-19. For the study at large: The study drew acute and convalescent COVID-19 samples from the United States, Italy and Spain. T cells, B-cell-depleted T cells, or PBMCs supplied cDNA or gDNA.

The germline CDR1 and CDR2 sequences are LNHDA and SQIVND (reference sequence). Unmatched junction bases numbered 9, after V lost 3 bases and J lost 4 bases. CDR3 size: 17 residues. Per the original methods: Scientists estimated how many nucleated cells there were by amplifying reference gene primers. Profiled with immunoSEQ multiplex PCR; TCRdb holds only in-frame clones, not every one. The DNA gave D and trimming, while V, J and clone size come from that table. The sample holds about 80,000 clones, about 91% seen once. Sequencing was carried out using peripheral blood. The source is a woman aged 80 or over with acute or convalescent COVID-19. The gene calls are TRBV19 and TRBJ1-6; 7 bases align to TRBD1. In DNA form, the CDR3 reads TGTGCCAGTAGTATCCGGGACAGTGACTTTTATAATTCACCCCTCCACTTT. Protein: CASSIRDSDFYNSPLHF.